Listed here is a single TCR beta chain. The data were obtained in a study of blood T cell repertoires in COVID-19. Study details: The cDNA or gDNA used as material had been derived from T cells, B-cell-depleted T cells, or PBMCs.

TCRdb keeps only in-frame clones here, not all; method: immunoSEQ multiplex PCR. The data contain 140,000 to 150,000 clones, 88% of them singletons. Looked up from germline, CDR1 is LNHDA and CDR2 is SQIVND (reference sequence). The length of the CDR3 is 13 residues. Trimming took 9 bases from V and 6 from J, leaving 14 bases between them. This TCR derives from a human donor in a cohort sampled during active COVID-19. The chain uses TRBV19 and TRBJ2-2; D gene ambiguous. Sequenced material: peripheral blood. For the CDR3, the DNA is TGTGCCAGCCGAAGCGTCATATCCGGGGAGCTGTTTTTT. This sequence encodes CASRSVISGELFF.